Below, one T cell receptor (beta chain) is given with its context. What it binds is unknown. With UMIs, 5'RACE template switching was used to make TCR beta cDNA. TCRdb reprocessed the 5' RACE reads and stores each CDR3 protein as one record, lacking DNA. The sample has roughly 430,000 distinct CDR3 sequences; the top ten hold approximately 6.8%. These data come from a study of T cells expressing NK-cell markers. On the study more broadly: With respect to HCMV, most of the eight sequenced donors were seropositive, and one was seronegative.

The CDR3 length is 15 residues. From germline, CDR1 is SGHVS and CDR2 FNYEAQ. General study results and limits: Dominant NKG2C+ clonotypes made up roughly 1.0-8% of CD8+ T cells in roughly 6 donors. The CD3+CD56-NKG2C+ fraction of a few donors was also led by these clonotypes.

This chain uses TRBV7-6 with TRBJ2-1. The TCR originated in a woman aged 18 to 69 in good health. Sequenced: blood T cells: a sorted CD56 or NKG2C T cell subset, CD4+ or CD8+ T cells, or bulk PBMC T cells (not recorded which). This CDR3 is CASSLYAGSYNEQFF.